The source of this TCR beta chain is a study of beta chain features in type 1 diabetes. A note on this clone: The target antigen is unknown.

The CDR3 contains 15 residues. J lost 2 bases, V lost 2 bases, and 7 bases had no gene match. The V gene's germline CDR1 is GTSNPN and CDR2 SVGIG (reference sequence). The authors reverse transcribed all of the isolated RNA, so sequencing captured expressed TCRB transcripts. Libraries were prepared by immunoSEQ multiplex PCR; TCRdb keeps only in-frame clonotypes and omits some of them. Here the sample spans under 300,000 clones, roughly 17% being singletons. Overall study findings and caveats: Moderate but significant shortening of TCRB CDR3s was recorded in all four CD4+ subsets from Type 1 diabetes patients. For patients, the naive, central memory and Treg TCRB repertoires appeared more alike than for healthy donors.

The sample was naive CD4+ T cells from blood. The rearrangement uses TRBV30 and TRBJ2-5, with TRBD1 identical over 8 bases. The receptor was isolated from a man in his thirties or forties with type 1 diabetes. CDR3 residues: CAWSSGQAQQETQYF. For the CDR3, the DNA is TGTGCCTGGAGTTCGGGACAGGCGCAGCAAGAGACCCAGTACTTC.